What follows describes a single T cell receptor beta chain. Its antigen remains unidentified. This record belongs to a study of T cell responses to AZD1222 COVID-19 vaccine. Findings of the study overall: An increase in Spike-specific TCR breadth and depth was observed after two AZD1222 doses. Only a handful of AZD1222 recipients, roughly six in all, had baseline seropositivity. Targeting of unmutated variant regions was reportedly seen in nearly half of spike-specific TCRs.

The assay was immunoSEQ multiplex PCR, and TCRdb's table has in-frame clones only and misses some. This table holds more than 95,000 clones, about 80% found once. The length of the CDR3 is 17 residues. The sequence came from an adult in good health. This sample comprised peripheral blood, obtained on day 0 of AZD1222 vaccination. The chain links TRBV21-1 to TRBJ1-5; TRBD1 was called by the table and not checked on the DNA. TRBV21-1 is assigned pseudogene status. As DNA, the CDR3 is TGTGCCAGCACCGTGACTAGGGGGCAGGGGGAAGAACAGCCCCAGCATTTT. Encoded protein: CASTVTRGQGEEQPQHF.